These T cell receptor beta chains were read from a single sample in a study of T-cell reconstitution after alpha-beta-depleted transplantation in children. MiXCR, applied by TCRdb to the PCR reads, yields one record per CDR3 protein. The data show 200,000 or so distinct CDR3 sequences, 6.6% seen once. Source: PBMCs, taken before TCRalphabeta/CD19-depleted stem cell transplant. These receptors originate from a boy aged 2 to 9 with acute lymphoblastic leukemia, due to receive a stem cell transplant. Both conserved end residues are part of each CDR3. The D gene is left open where the match is weak. Some rows have no size entry. The others give once, few or many, or a class for an expanded clone.

13	TRBV10-3	-	TRBJ2-7	-	TGTGCCATCAGTGGCCAGAGGGGGGGCGAGCAGTACTTC	CAISGQRGGEQYF
15	TRBV20-1	TRBD2	TRBJ2-7	many	TGCAGTGCTAGGGAAAGCGGGACGCCTTCCTACGAGCAGTACTTC	CSARESGTPSYEQYF
15	TRBV12-5	TRBD2	TRBJ2-5	-	TGTGCTAGTGCCGAGACTAGCGGGACGTCTAGGACCGAGTACTTC	CASAETSGTSRTEYF
13	TRBV7-3	-	TRBJ2-2	many	TGTGCCAGCAGCTATCGATTCGGGGGGGAGCTGTTTTTT	CASSYRFGGELFF
17	TRBV28	TRBD2	TRBJ2-1	few	TGTGCCAGCAGTTACCAATTACAGACGGGGGGTTGGGATGAGCAGTTCTTC	CASSYQLQTGGWDEQFF
13	TRBV29-1	-	TRBJ2-2	many	TGCAGCGTCGGGAGACTACACACCGGGGAGCTGTTTTTT	CSVGRLHTGELFF
16	TRBV6-1	-	TRBJ1-2	-	TGTGCCAGCAGGGACCCGGGGGCGCGAATGAGCTATGGCTACACCTTC	CASRDPGARMSYGYTF
16	TRBV5-1	-	TRBJ2-3	few	TGCGCCAGCAGGGGAAGTGGGAATCTATTCACAGATACGCAGTATTTT	CASRGSGNLFTDTQYF
13	TRBV20-1	TRBD1	TRBJ1-2	many	TGCAGTGCTAGATTACCAGGGGGCCAGGGCTACACCTTC	CSARLPGGQGYTF
17	TRBV12-3/TRBV12-4	TRBD2	TRBJ2-2	many	TGTGCCAGCAGTGGCCACCGACTAGCGGGGGTCACCGGGGAGCTGTTTTTT	CASSGHRLAGVTGELFF
19	TRBV2	-	TRBJ1-5	few	TGTGCCAGCAGTGTAACCCAGGACAGCGACCTGGGGAGCAATCAGCCCCAGCATTTT	CASSVTQDSDLGSNQPQHF
15	TRBV11-3	-	TRBJ1-6	few	TGTGCCAGCAGCTCGCTCAGGGGTAATAATTCACCCCTCCACTTT	CASSSLRGNNSPLHF
13	TRBV29-1	TRBD1	TRBJ2-5	many	TGCAGCGTTGGAGGGGGACAGTCGAAGACCCAGTACTTC	CSVGGGQSKTQYF
15	TRBV28	-	TRBJ2-1	many	TGTGCCAGCACCTCGGGGCAGGGAGCCTACAATGAGCAGTTCTTC	CASTSGQGAYNEQFF
13	TRBV6-1	TRBD1	TRBJ1-5	few	TGTGCCACGGGACAGGGGATAGGTCAGCCCCAGCATTTT	CATGQGIGQPQHF
15	TRBV20-1	TRBD1	TRBJ2-6	-	TGCAGTGCTGGACAGGGGGTCGGTGGGGCCAACGTCCTGACTTTC	CSAGQGVGGANVLTF
15	TRBV29-1	-	TRBJ2-1	many	TGCAGCGCTACAGCCGGGAAACGCTCCTACAATGAGCAGTTCTTC	CSATAGKRSYNEQFF
12	TRBV27	TRBD2	TRBJ2-3	few	TGTGCCTCCATGACGGGGGGAGATACGCAGTATTTT	CASMTGGDTQYF
16	TRBV10-1	-	TRBJ2-2	many	TGCGCCAGTAGTGAGTACACTCCCCTCGAGGTCGGGGAGCTGTTTTTT	CASSEYTPLEVGELFF
14	TRBV20-1	TRBD2	TRBJ2-1	-	TGCAGCGACCGGGGCAGCGGGAGTGTCGATGAGCAGTTCTTC	CSDRGSGSVDEQFF
15	TRBV6-1	TRBD1	TRBJ2-7	many	TGTGCCAGCAGGGACTGGGACAGGGACTCCTACGAGCAGTACTTC	CASRDWDRDSYEQYF
16	TRBV28	-	TRBJ2-7	few	TGTGCCAGCAGTTTACGCTCCTGGGGGCGCACGGACGAGCAGTACTTC	CASSLRSWGRTDEQYF
17	TRBV4-3	-	TRBJ2-3	many	TGCGCCAGCAGCCAAGATGGAGGGGGCGCTAGCACAGATACGCAGTATTTT	CASSQDGGGASTDTQYF
14	TRBV20-1	-	TRBJ2-1	many	TGCAGTGCTAGCGGACAGAATACCTACAATGAGCAGTTCTTC	CSASGQNTYNEQFF
15	TRBV9	-	TRBJ2-4	many	TGTGCCAGCAGCGTAGGCGGCGGGGGCGTAAACATTCAGTACTTC	CASSVGGGGVNIQYF
14	TRBV20-1	TRBD2	TRBJ2-5	many	TGCAGTGCTAGAGCGGGGGGTGGTCAGGAGACCCAGTACTTC	CSARAGGGQETQYF
12	TRBV21-1	-	TRBJ2-3	many	TGTGCCAGCAGCGTACAGGGAGATACGCAGTATTTT	CASSVQGDTQYF
14	TRBV5-5	-	TRBJ1-1	few	TGTGCCAGCAGCAACCGGCAGGGGAACACTGAAGCTTTCTTT	CASSNRQGNTEAFF
15	TRBV27	TRBD2	TRBJ2-7	few	TGTGCCAGCAGTTTATCGAGCGGGAGTGGCTACGAGCAGTACTTC	CASSLSSGSGYEQYF
13	TRBV14	TRBD2	TRBJ2-3	few	TGTGCCAGCAGACTAGCGGGGGGACATACGCAGTATTTT	CASRLAGGHTQYF
16	TRBV20-1	-	TRBJ2-1	-	TGCAGTGCTAGAGGGCGGCGGACAAGCTCCTACAATGAGCAGTTCTTC	CSARGRRTSSYNEQFF
13	TRBV20-1	-	TRBJ1-3	many	TGCAGTGCTATCGGGCACTCTGGAAACACCATATATTTT	CSAIGHSGNTIYF
14	TRBV6-2/TRBV6-3	-	TRBJ2-5	-	TGTGCCAGCAGTTACATTACCACCCAAGAGACCAAGTACTTC	CASSYITTQETKYF
15	TRBV9	TRBD2	TRBJ2-1	many	TGTGCCAGCACCCCAGCGGGAGCCTCCTACAATGAGCAGTTCTTC	CASTPAGASYNEQFF
14	TRBV7-2	-	TRBJ2-7	many	TGTGCCAGCAGCTTAGCCGGGGGAACCTACGAGCAGTACTTC	CASSLAGGTYEQYF
15	TRBV27	TRBD1	TRBJ1-6	few	TGTGCCAGCACCCAGAGTTGGACAGGGAATTCACCCCTCCACTTT	CASTQSWTGNSPLHF
15	TRBV7-9	-	TRBJ1-1	-	TGTGCCAGCAGCAGAAGGGGGTCGCGGGATAGTGAAGCTTTCTTT	CASSRRGSRDSEAFF
14	TRBV15	TRBD2	TRBJ2-1	many	TGTGCCACCAGCAGAGGCGGGGGTAACAATGAGCAGTTCTTC	CATSRGGGNNEQFF